These 16 T cell receptor beta chains were all obtained from the same sample, sequenced in a study of CD8+CD57+ T cells in acquired aplastic anemia. The template used for profiling TCR beta VDJ and CDR3 was genomic DNA. TCRdb reprocessed the reads with MiXCR, giving one entry per CDR3 protein. The sample has around 170,000 distinct CDR3 sequences; about 64% are singletons. Sequencing was done on a sample of sorted CD4+, CD8+, or CD8+CD57+ T cells (not recorded which) from PBMCs. The receptor source for this set is a human donor in good health.

The chain combines TRBV5-1 with TRBJ2-1; unclear D gene. CDR1 is SGHRS, CDR2 YFSETQ, per germline. V was trimmed by 5 bases and J by 7 bases, leaving 16 bases between them. The CDR3 has 14 residues. In nucleotides, the CDR3 is TGCGCCAGCAGGGCAGCGTCACTTACGAATGAGCAGTTCTTC. Residues: CASRAASLTNEQFF.

The rearrangement uses TRBV10-2 and TRBJ1-2; D remains ambiguous. Germline assignment: CDR1 WSHSY and CDR2 SAAADI. The CDR3 loop spans 14 amino acids. The V and J ends lost 0 bases and 7 bases respectively, with 12 bases between them. The CDR3 DNA sequence: TGCGCCAGCAGTGAGTCGTTACAGTCGGTTGGCTACACCTTC. Protein: CASSESLQSVGYTF.

This clonotype is a singleton in its sample. Germline is not matched at one junction end, which may reflect a read error. The genes are TRBV7-9 and TRBJ2-6, with a possible D match to TRBD1 (6 bases). The CDR3 consists of 18 residues. Germline V gives CDR1 SEHNR, CDR2 FQNEAQ (reference sequence). Written as DNA, the CDR3 is TGTGCCAGCAGCTGGGGGTGGGACATCCGCTCTGGGGCCAACGTCCCGACTTTC. Amino acids: CASSWGWDIRSGANVPTF.

About this clonotype itself: The germline gene is not matched at one end of the junction; a read error may be the cause. J is TRBJ2-7 and V is TRBV7-7; D is unclear. This CDR3 is built from 16 residues. Germline assignment: CDR1 SSHAT and CDR2 FNYEAQ (reference sequence). The chain's CDR3 is CASSVETLTYGYEQYF. The CDR3 nucleotides are TGTGCTAGCAGCGTCGAAACACTAACCTATGGATACGAGCAGTACTTC.

The chain joins TRBV11-3 to TRBJ2-1, with D unclear. The germline V gene has CDR1 SGHNT and CDR2 YENEEA. Trimming removed 4 bases at V and 15 bases at J, with 16 bases between. CDR3 size: 12 residues. This CDR3 reads CASSSTLELLFF. As DNA, the CDR3 is TGTGCCAGCAGCTCAACGCTTGAACTTCTGTTCTTC.

V is TRBV7-2 and J is TRBJ2-7; 9 positions match TRBD2. This CDR3 contains 17 residues. CDR1 and CDR2 from the germline V gene are SGHTA and FQGNSA. The ends lost 0 bases at V and 0 bases at J; junction bases unmatched: 6. CDR3 sequence: CASSLASGGFHSYEQYF. The CDR3 nucleotides are TGTGCCAGCAGCTTAGCTAGCGGGGGCTTCCACTCCTACGAGCAGTACTTC.

The DNA of the CDR3 is TGTGCCAGCAGCTTAGCGGGCAGGGGTGCTTCACCCCTCCACTTT. Protein sequence: CASSLAGRGASPLHF. The rearrangement uses TRBV7-9 and TRBJ1-6; a weak D match, TRBD1 (6 bases). Trimming took off 0 bases at V and 9 bases at J, with 12 bases between the two ends. Germline loops: CDR1 SEHNR, CDR2 FQNEAQ (reference sequence). The CDR3 sequence is 15 residues long.

Of note for this clonotype: This may stem from a read error, because a much larger clone lies one nucleotide away. The conserved final phenylalanine or tryptophan is absent from the CDR3, which likely points to a read error. The V and J genes are TRBV12-3 or TRBV12-4 and TRBJ1-1; 7 positions match TRBD1. This CDR3 has 18 residues. Losses at the gene ends were 5 bases for V and 0 bases for J; bases not matched to a gene: 15. CDR3 sequence reads: CASSLERGLESVNTEAFI. In DNA form, the CDR3 reads TGTGCCAGCAGTCTAGAGAGGGGGCTTGAGAGCGTGAACACTGAAGCTTTCATT.

The J gene is TRBJ1-2, the V gene TRBV7-9; D is ambiguous. Germline-derived CDR1 and CDR2 are SEHNR and FQNEAQ (reference sequence). The ends were cut back, 4 bases at V and 7 bases at J, with 10 bases in the middle. The CDR3 runs to 12 residues. CDR3 sequence: CASSSRPGGYTF. CDR3 in DNA: TGTGCCAGCAGCTCCCGGCCGGGTGGCTACACCTTC. Filled out from reference TRBV7-9 and TRBJ1-2, the complete variable domain reads DTGVSQNPRHKITKRGQNVTFRCDPISEHNRLYWYRQTLGQGPEFLTYFQNEAQLEKSRLLSDRFSAERPKGSFSTLEIQRTEQGDSAMYLCASSSRPGGYTFGSGTRLTVV.

In DNA, the CDR3 is TGTGCCAGCAGCGTAGTTTCCGGGCTCACAGATACGCAGTATTTT. It specifies CASSVVSGLTDTQYF. The V gene is TRBV9, the J gene TRBJ2-3; no reliable D call. The germline V and J ends were trimmed by 0 bases and 2 bases, with 10 bases remaining between them. This CDR3 contains 15 residues. The germline V gene has CDR1 SGDLS and CDR2 YYNGEE.

For this clonotype: At one end the junction does not follow the germline gene, possibly because of a read error. V and J are TRBV5-1 and TRBJ2-7; maybe TRBD2 (5 bases). This CDR3 has 15 amino acids. Germline values: CDR1 SGHRS, CDR2 YFSETQ. The CDR3 loop is CASSYGLASTYEQYF. In DNA, the CDR3 is TGTGCCAGCAGCTACGGGCTAGCTAGTACCTACGAGCAGTACTTC.

This clonotype was counted at least ten times. The chain combines TRBV10-2 with TRBJ2-6; no clear D gene. With 6 bases removed from V and 4 bases from J, the gap between germline ends came to 10 bases. Germline V gives CDR1 WSHSY, CDR2 SAAADI. The length of the CDR3 is 14 residues. The CDR3 DNA reads as TGCGCCAGCAGAGGAATGGACGGGGCCAACGTCCTGACTTTC. It is translated as CASRGMDGANVLTF.

This chain links TRBV29-1 with TRBJ2-3; the D gene could be TRBD1 or TRBD2 (5 bases each). Per germline, CDR1 SQVTM and CDR2 ANQGSEA. CDR3 size: 13 residues. Trimming shortened V by 3 bases and J by 4 bases, and 11 bases separated the two germline ends. The CDR3, as DNA: TGCAGCGTTGATGGGGGACCCCCAGATACGCAGTATTTT. This translates into CSVDGGPPDTQYF.

Turning to this clonotype: This may arise from a read error, as a much more abundant clone is one base away. V gene TRBV6-7 combines with J gene TRBJ2-1; 11 nucleotides match TRBD2. TRBV6-7 is reported as an ORF; its role is uncertain. CDR3 length: 16 residues. The CDR3 DNA reads as TGTGCCAGCAAACACCCCACTAGCGGGAGTTACAATGGGCAGTTCTTC. It encodes CASKHPTSGSYNGQFF.

CDR3 sequence: CASSLVPGASTDTQYF. CDR3 coding DNA: TGTGCCAGCAGTCTAGTCCCGGGGGCTAGCACAGATACGCAGTATTTT. This chain uses TRBV7-2 with TRBJ2-3, with D perhaps given as TRBD1 or TRBD2 (6 bases each). Germline V gives CDR1 SGHTA, CDR2 FQGNSA. Trimming removed 6 bases at V and 0 bases at J, with 16 bases between. The CDR3 runs to 16 residues.

This clonotype occurred a few times. The V gene is TRBV20-1, the J gene TRBJ1-6, with a possible D match to TRBD1 (5 bases). Looked up from germline, CDR1 is DFQATT and CDR2 is SNEGSKA (reference sequence). The CDR3 extends over 13 amino acids. Deletions cut 6 bases from V and 9 bases from J, with 15 bases between. CDR3 in amino acids: CSAILGGGSPLHF. In DNA form, the CDR3 reads TGCAGTGCCATTCTCGGGGGAGGTTCACCCCTCCACTTT.